These 11 T cell receptor beta chains were all obtained from the same sample, sequenced in a study of tumor and adjacent non-tumor tissue in lung cancer. RNA was extracted from bulk tissue without any cell sorting. More than 3 cm separated this lung sample from the edge of the tumor. Three rounds of nested PCR, following a modified ARM-PCR protocol, produced the TCRbeta library. TCRdb re-called the multiplex PCR reads with MiXCR, one entry per CDR3 protein. This sample has 100,000 or so distinct CDR3 sequences, with 75% to 85% found just once. Sample: distant non-tumor lung tissue. The receptors derive from a man aged 60-69 years with small cell lung cancer.

As regards this clonotype: The junction departs from germline at one end; a sequencing error may be responsible. The rearrangement links TRBV12-3 or TRBV12-4 to TRBJ2-5, with D perhaps matching TRBD1 (5 bases). This CDR3 spans 13 amino acids. CDR3 protein: CVSRSSGKETQYF. The CDR3 coding sequence is TGTGTCAGCAGGTCGTCAGGGAAAGAGACCCAATACTTC.

A single count supports this clonotype. No conserved phenylalanine or tryptophan is present at the end of the CDR3, so a read error is the likely explanation. The chain carries TRBV6-2 or TRBV6-3 and TRBJ2-7, with D possibly TRBD1 on 6 matching bases. Germline CDR1 and CDR2: MNHEY and SVGEGT. This CDR3 has 13 residues. The CDR3 DNA sequence: TGTGCCAGCAGCCTGGACAGCTCCTACGATCAGTACGCC. Residues: CASSLDSSYDQYA.

Note on this clonotype: Relative to the germline gene, one junction end is altered; a read error may explain this. The gene calls are TRBV29-1 and TRBJ2-1; no firm D call. CDR1 SQVTM and CDR2 ANQGSEA come from the germline V gene. The CDR3 loop spans 10 amino acids. The CDR3 is CSALEDEHFF. For the CDR3, the DNA is TGCAGCGCCCTAGAGGATGAGCATTTCTTC.

This chain links TRBV10-2 with TRBJ1-2; tentative D call: TRBD1 (5 bases). Germline V gene data show CDR1 as WSHSY and CDR2 as SAAADI. This CDR3 comprises 13 residues. V lost 3 bases to trimming and J lost 9 bases, with 14 bases between them. This chain's CDR3 is CASSDSRGISYTF. In nucleotides, the CDR3 is TGCGCCAGCAGTGACTCAAGGGGCATTAGCTACACCTTC.

Concerning this clonotype itself: Without the conserved terminal phenylalanine or tryptophan, this CDR3 likely stems from a read error. This chain connects TRBV5-6 to TRBJ2-5; D unresolved. Germline lookup yields CDR1 SGHDT and CDR2 YYEEEE. Trimming removed 4 bases at V and 5 bases at J, with 6 bases between. This CDR3 is 11 amino acids long. The DNA for the CDR3 is TGTGCCAGCAGCCTATATGAGACCCAGTACCTC. Translated: CASSLYETQYL.

The CDR3 DNA sequence: TGCAGCGTTAGGACAACGAACACCGGGGAGCTGTTTTTT. Protein: CSVRTTNTGELFF. This chain connects TRBV29-1 to TRBJ2-2; D possibly corresponds to TRBD1 (5 bases). Trimming removed 5 bases at V and 0 bases at J, with 7 bases between. The germline CDR1 and CDR2 sequences are SQVTM and ANQGSEA. This CDR3 region has 13 residues.

Regarding this clonotype: The CDR3 does not close with the conserved phenylalanine or tryptophan, likely indicating a read error. The V gene is TRBV10-3, the J gene TRBJ1-1; tentatively, D is TRBD1 (6 bases). CDR1 and CDR2 (germline): ENHRY, SYGVKD. This CDR3 has 13 amino acids. The germline V and J ends were trimmed by 11 bases and 0 bases, with 13 bases remaining between them. The CDR3 sequence: CALRTDLNTEAFH. The CDR3 region has the DNA TGTGCCTTACGGACAGACCTGAACACTGAAGCTTTCCAT.

The CDR3 spells CSVAMTSWRAGNEQFF. In DNA form, the CDR3 reads TGCAGCGTCGCTATGACTAGCTGGAGGGCAGGGAATGAGCAGTTCTTC. V is TRBV29-1 and J is TRBJ2-1, with TRBD2 matching over 7 bases. V was clipped by 6 bases and J by 7 bases; unmatched bases: 18. This CDR3 is 16 amino acids long. The germline gives CDR1 SQVTM, CDR2 ANQGSEA.

The chain recombines TRBV5-6 with TRBJ2-7, with D perhaps being TRBD1 or TRBD2 (6 bases each). Germline V gene data show CDR1 as SGHDT and CDR2 as YYEEEE. The CDR3 is 15 amino acids. In DNA form, the CDR3 reads TGTACTAGCAGCTTGGGGTTACAGGGATCCTACGAGCAGTACTTC. Protein product: CTSSLGLQGSYEQYF.

As regards this clonotype: This may be a read error, as it is one base from a much larger clone. The V gene is TRBV5-1, the J gene TRBJ2-1, with 8 bases aligning to TRBD2. CDR1 is SGHRS and CDR2 is YFSETQ in the germline V gene. J lost 3 bases, V lost 7 bases, and 9 bases had no gene match. The length of the CDR3 is 15 residues. The CDR3 region is CASVTQAGDYNEQFF. The CDR3 nucleotides read TGCGCCAGCGTAACTCAAGCGGGAGACTACAATGAGCAGTTCTTC.

With regard to this clonotype: A much larger clone lies one base from this, so it may be a read error. The genes are TRBV28 and TRBJ2-3, with D hard to call. Germline V lookup: CDR1 MDHEN, CDR2 SYDVKM. This CDR3 region has 13 residues. CDR3 loop: CAGSWTRGDTQYF. The CDR3 DNA is TGTGCCGGCAGCTGGACCCGCGGAGATACGCAGTATTTT.